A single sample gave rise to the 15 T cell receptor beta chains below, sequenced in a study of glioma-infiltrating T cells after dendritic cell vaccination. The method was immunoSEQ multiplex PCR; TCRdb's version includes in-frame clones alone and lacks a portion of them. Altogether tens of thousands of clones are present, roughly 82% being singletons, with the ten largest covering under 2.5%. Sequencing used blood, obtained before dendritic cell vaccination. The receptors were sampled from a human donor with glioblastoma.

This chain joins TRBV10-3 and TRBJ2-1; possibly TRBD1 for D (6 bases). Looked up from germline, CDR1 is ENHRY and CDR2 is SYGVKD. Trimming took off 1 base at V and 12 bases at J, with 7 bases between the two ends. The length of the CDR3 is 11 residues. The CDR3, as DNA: TGTGCCATCAGTGAGTTAGGGGGGCAGTTCTTC. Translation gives CAISELGGQFF.

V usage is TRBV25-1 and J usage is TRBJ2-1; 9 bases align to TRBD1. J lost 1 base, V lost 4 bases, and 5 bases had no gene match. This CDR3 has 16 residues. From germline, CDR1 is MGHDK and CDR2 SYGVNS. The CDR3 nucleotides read TGTGCCAGCAGTGGATGGACAGGGGAGTCCTACAATGAGCAGTTCTTC. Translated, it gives CASSGWTGESYNEQFF. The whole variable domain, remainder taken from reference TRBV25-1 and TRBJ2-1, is EADIYQTPRYLVIGTGKKITLECSQTMGHDKMYWYQQDPGMELHLIHYSYGVNSTEKGDLSSESTVSRIRTEHFPLTLESARPSHTSQYLCASSGWTGESYNEQFFGPGTRLTVL.

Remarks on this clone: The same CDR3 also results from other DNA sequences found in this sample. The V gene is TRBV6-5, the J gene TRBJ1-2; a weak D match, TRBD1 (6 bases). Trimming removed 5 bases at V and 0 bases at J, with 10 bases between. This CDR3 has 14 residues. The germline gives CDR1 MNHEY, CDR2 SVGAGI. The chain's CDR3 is CASSEGQTNYGYTF. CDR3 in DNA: TGTGCCAGCAGTGAAGGACAGACTAACTATGGCTACACCTTC.

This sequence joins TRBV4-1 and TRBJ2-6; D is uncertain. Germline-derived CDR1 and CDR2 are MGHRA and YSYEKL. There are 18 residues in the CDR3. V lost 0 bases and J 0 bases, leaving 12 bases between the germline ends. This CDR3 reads CASSQEAQTISGANVLTF. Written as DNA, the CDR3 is TGCGCCAGCAGCCAAGAGGCCCAAACGATCTCTGGGGCCAACGTCCTGACTTTC.

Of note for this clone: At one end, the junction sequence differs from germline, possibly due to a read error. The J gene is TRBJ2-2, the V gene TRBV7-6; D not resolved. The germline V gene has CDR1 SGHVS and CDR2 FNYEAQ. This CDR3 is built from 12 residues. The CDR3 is CASGLLPGELFF. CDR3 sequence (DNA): TGTGCCAGCGGCTTACTCCCCGGGGAGCTGTTTTTT.

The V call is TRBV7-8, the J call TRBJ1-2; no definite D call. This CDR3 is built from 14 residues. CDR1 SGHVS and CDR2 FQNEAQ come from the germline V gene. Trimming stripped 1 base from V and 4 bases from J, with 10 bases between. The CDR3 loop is CASSLDPGSYGYTF. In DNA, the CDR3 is TGTGCCAGCAGCTTAGATCCAGGATCCTATGGCTACACCTTC. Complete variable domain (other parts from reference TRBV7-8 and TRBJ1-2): GAGVSQSPRYKVAKRGQDVALRCDPISGHVSLFWYQQALGQGPEFLTYFQNEAQLDKSGLPSDRFFAERPEGSVSTLKIQRTQQEDSAVYLCASSLDPGSYGYTFGSGTRLTVV.

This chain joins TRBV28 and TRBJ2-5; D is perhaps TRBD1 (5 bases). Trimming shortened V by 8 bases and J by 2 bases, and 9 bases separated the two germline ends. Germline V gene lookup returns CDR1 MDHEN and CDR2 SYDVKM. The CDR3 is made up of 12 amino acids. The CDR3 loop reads CASEDSQETQYF. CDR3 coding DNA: TGTGCCAGCGAAGACAGTCAAGAGACCCAGTACTTC.

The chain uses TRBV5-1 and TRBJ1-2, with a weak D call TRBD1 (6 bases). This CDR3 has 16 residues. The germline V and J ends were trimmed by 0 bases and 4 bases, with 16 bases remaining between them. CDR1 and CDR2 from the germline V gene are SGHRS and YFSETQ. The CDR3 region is CASSLATGREAYGYTF. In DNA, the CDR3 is TGCGCCAGCAGCTTGGCTACAGGGAGAGAAGCCTATGGCTACACCTTC.

As DNA, the CDR3 is TGTGCCAGCTCACCTTTAATGAACACCGGGGAGCTGTTTTTT. Translated, it gives CASSPLMNTGELFF. The V gene is TRBV18, the J gene TRBJ2-2; the D is unclear. This CDR3 region has 14 residues. In germline, CDR1 is KGHSH, CDR2 LQKENI. The germline V and J ends were trimmed by 3 bases and 1 base, with 6 bases remaining between them. The whole variable domain, remainder taken from reference TRBV18 and TRBJ2-2, is NAGVMQNPRHLVRRRGQEARLRCSPMKGHSHVYWYRQLPEEGLKFMVYLQKENIIDESGMPKERFSAEFPKEGPSILRIQQVVRGDSAAYFCASSPLMNTGELFFGEGSRLTVL.

The CDR3 loop reads CASSQERWGRAGAFF. In DNA form, the CDR3 reads TGTGCCAGCAGCCAAGAAAGATGGGGGCGGGCGGGAGCTTTCTTT. V is TRBV4-2 and J is TRBJ1-1; maybe TRBD1 (6 bases). Germline CDR1 is LGHNA and CDR2 is YNFKEQ. There are 15 residues in the CDR3. The V gene lost 0 bases and the J gene lost 10 bases, with 18 bases spanning the gap.

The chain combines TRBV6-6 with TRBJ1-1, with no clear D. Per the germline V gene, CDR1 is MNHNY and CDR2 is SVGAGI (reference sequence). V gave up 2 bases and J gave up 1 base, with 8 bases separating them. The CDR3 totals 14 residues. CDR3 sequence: CASSYRGRNTEAFF. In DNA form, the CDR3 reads TGTGCCAGCAGTTACCGAGGCAGGAACACTGAAGCTTTCTTT.

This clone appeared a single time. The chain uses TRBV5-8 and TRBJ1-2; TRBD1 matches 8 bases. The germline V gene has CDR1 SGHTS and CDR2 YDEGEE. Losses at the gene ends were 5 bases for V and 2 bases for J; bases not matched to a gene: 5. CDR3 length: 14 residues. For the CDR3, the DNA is TGTGCCAGCAGTCGGGGACAGGTGAACTATGGCTACACCTTC. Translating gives CASSRGQVNYGYTF.

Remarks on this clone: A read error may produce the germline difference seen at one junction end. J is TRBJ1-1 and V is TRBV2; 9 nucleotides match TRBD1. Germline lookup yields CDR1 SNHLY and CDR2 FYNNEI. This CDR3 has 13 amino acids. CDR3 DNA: TGTGCCAGCAACAGGGGGCTTAACACTGAAACTTTCTTT. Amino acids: CASNRGLNTETFF.

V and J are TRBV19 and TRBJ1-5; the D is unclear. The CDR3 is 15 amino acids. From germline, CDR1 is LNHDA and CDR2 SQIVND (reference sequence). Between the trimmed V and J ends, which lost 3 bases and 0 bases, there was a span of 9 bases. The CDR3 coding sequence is TGTGCCAGTAGTATGGGAGGCCATAGCAATCAGCCCCAGCATTTT. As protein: CASSMGGHSNQPQHF.

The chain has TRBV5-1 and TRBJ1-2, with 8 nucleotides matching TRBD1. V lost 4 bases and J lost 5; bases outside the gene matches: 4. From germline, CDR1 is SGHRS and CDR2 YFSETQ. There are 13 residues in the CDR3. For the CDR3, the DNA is TGCGCCAGCAGCCAGGACAGGGAGTATGGCTACACCTTC. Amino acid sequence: CASSQDREYGYTF.